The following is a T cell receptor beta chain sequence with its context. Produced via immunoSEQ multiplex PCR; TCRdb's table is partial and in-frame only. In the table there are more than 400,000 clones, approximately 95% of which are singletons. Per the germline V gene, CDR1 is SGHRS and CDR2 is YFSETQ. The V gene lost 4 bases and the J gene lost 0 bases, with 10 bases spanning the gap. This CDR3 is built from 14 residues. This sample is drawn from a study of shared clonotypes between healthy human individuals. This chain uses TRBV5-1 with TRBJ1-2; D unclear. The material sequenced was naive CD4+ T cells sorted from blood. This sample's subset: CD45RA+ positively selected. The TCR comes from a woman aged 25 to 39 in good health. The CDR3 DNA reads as TGCGCCAGCAGCGGCGGACCGCCTAACTATGGCTACACCTTC. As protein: CASSGGPPNYGYTF.